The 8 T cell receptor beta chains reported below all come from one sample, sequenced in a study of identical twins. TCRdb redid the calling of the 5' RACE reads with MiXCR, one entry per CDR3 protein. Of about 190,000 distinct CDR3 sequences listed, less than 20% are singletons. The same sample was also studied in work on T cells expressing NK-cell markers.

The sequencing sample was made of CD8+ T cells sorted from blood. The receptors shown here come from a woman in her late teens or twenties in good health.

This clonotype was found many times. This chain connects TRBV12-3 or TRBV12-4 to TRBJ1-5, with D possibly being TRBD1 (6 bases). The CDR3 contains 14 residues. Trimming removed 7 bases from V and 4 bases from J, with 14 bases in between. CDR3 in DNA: TGTGCCAGCACTTTGGGGGCAGAAAATCAGCCCCAGCATTTT. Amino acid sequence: CASTLGAENQPQHF.

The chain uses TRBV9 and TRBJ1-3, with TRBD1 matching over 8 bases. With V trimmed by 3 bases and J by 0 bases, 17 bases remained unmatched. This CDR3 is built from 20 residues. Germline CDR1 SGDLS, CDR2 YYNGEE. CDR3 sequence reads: CASSEPGTGTSVFSGNTIYF. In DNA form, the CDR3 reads TGTGCCAGCAGCGAGCCGGGGACAGGAACCTCCGTCTTCTCTGGAAACACCATATATTTT.

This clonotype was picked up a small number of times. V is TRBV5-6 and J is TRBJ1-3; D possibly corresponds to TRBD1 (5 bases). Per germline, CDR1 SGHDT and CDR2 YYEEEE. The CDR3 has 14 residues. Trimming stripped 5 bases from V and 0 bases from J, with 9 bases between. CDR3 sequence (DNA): TGTGCCAGCAGTGACAGCTACTCTGGAAACACCATATATTTT. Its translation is CASSDSYSGNTIYF.

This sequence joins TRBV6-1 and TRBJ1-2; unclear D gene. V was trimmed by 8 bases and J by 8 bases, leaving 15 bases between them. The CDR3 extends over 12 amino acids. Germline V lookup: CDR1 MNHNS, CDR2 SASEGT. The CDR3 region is CASRLGTWGYTF. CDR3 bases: TGTGCCAGCCGGTTGGGCACGTGGGGCTACACCTTC.

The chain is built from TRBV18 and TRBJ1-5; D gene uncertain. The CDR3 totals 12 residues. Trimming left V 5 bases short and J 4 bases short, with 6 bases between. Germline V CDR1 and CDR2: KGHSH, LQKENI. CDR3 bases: TGTGCCAGCTCAGAGACGAATCAGCCCCAGCATTTT. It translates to CASSETNQPQHF.

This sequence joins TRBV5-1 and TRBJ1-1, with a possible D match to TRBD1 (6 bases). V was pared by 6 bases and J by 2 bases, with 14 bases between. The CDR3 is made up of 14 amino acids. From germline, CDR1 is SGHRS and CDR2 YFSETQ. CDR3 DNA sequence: TGCGCCAGCACCCTAAGACAGGATAACACTGAAGCTTTCTTT. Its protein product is CASTLRQDNTEAFF.

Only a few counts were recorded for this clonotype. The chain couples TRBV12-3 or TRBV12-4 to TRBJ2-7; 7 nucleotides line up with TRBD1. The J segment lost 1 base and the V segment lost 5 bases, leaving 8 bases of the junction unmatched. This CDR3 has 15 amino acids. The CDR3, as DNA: TGTGCCAGCAGTCCGCCGGGACAGCTATCCTACGAGCAGTACTTC. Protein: CASSPPGQLSYEQYF.

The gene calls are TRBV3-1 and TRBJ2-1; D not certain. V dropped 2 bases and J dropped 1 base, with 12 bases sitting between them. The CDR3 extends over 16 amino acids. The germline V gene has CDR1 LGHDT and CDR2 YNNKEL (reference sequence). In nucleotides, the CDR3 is TGTGCCAGCAGCCAACCTAGTGTATGGTCCTACAATGAGCAGTTCTTC. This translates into CASSQPSVWSYNEQFF.